This TCR beta chain was captured by sequencing in a study of T cell responses to AZD1222 COVID-19 vaccine. The repertoire was sequenced with immunoSEQ multiplex PCR; TCRdb's copy has only in-frame clones and lacks some. The data contain some 85,000 clones, roughly 87% of them seen just once; the ten biggest clones take up roughly a quarter. V was clipped by 2 bases and J by 0 bases, with 9 bases between them. CDR1 is MGHDK, CDR2 SYGVNS, per germline. The CDR3 has 15 residues. The receptor comes from an adult in good health. This sample comprised peripheral blood, obtained on day 0 of AZD1222 vaccination. V usage is TRBV25-1 and J usage is TRBJ2-3, with TRBD1 as a possible D gene (6 bases). The CDR3 protein is CASSEGQSSTDTQYF. CDR3 DNA sequence: TGTGCCAGCAGTGAAGGACAGAGTAGCACAGATACGCAGTATTTT.